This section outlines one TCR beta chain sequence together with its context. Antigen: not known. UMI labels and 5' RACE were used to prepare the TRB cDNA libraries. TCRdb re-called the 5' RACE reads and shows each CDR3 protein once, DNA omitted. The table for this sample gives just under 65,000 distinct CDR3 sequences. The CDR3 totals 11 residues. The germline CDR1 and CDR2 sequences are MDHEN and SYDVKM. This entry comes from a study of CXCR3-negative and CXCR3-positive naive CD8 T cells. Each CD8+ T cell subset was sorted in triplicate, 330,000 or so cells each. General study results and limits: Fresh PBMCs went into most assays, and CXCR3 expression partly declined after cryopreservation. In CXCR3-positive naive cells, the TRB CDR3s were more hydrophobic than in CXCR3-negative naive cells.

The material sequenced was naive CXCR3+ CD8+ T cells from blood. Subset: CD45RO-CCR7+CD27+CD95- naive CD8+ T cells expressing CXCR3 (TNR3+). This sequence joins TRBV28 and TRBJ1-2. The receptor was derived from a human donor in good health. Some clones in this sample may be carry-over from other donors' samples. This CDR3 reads CVSRGYYGYTF.